The 13 T cell receptor beta chains below come from one sample, sequenced in a study of T cells after yellow fever vaccination (dated by TCRdb to the late 2010s). Receptors were amplified or captured by 5' RACE. Sequencing relied on an Illumina HiSeq 2500. TCRdb redid the processing of the public reads, applying fastp at Q25 and MiXCR, and retained in-frame beta chains. Identical CDR3 protein sequences are pooled into one entry, listed with their most common genes and DNA. The sample table shows around 360,000 distinct CDR3 sequences, and approximately 10% are seen once. The ten largest clones take up roughly a sixth of the sample. This sample's treatment or condition label indicates: live attenuated yellow fever vaccine strain. Sequenced material: PBMCs, taken on the day of the first yellow fever vaccination. The receptors shown here come from a man aged 18 to 29 who received the YFV17D yellow fever vaccine.

The rearrangement links TRBV5-1 to TRBJ2-3; tentatively, D is TRBD1 (6 bases). Trimming pared 6 bases from V and 8 bases from J, leaving 13 bases between. Germline assignment: CDR1 SGHRS and CDR2 YFSETQ. The CDR3 is 12 residues long. The CDR3 here is CASNLEGVTQYF. CDR3 bases: TGCGCCAGCAACCTCGAGGGGGTTACGCAGTATTTT.

The sample holds a few counts of this clonotype. The V call is TRBV5-5, the J call TRBJ1-4, with D possibly TRBD1 on 6 matching bases. V was shortened by 0 bases and J by 4 bases, with 19 bases between the two germline ends. Germline V gives CDR1 SGHKS, CDR2 YYEKEE (reference sequence). The CDR3 has 18 amino acids. The CDR3 coding sequence is TGTGCCAGCAGCTTGGCCAACCAGGGGCCGAGGGGTAATGAAAAACTGTTTTTT. Translated: CASSLANQGPRGNEKLFF.

This clonotype has more than one count but fewer than ten. The rearrangement uses TRBV24-1 and TRBJ2-3; D might be TRBD2 (6 bases). Deletions cut 9 bases from V and 6 bases from J, with 18 bases between. CDR1 is KGHDR and CDR2 is SFDVKD in the germline V gene. The CDR3 is 14 residues long. The CDR3 coding sequence is TGTGCCACCCGCGGGGCCTCTCCGGCCGATACGCAGTATTTT. This codes for CATRGASPADTQYF.

This clonotype has just a few counts. The V and J genes are TRBV12-3 or TRBV12-4 and TRBJ1-1; 11 bases are a match to TRBD1. J gave up 5 bases and V 6 bases, and 2 bases lay outside the gene matches. CDR3 length: 13 amino acids. CDR3: CASRGTGGTEAFF. The CDR3 DNA reads TGTGCCAGCAGGGGGACAGGGGGGACTGAAGCTTTCTTT.

The chain recombines TRBV4-3 with TRBJ2-3; no clear D. The CDR3 runs 15 residues. V was cut by 4 bases and J by 2 bases, with 13 bases left in between. Per germline, CDR1 LGHNA and CDR2 YSLEER. DNA for the CDR3: TGCGCCAGCAGCCCAGACGGAGTACTCACAGATACGCAGTATTTT. Protein sequence: CASSPDGVLTDTQYF.

This clonotype occurred a few times. This chain links TRBV6-2 or TRBV6-3 with TRBJ2-7; TRBD1 matches 7 bases. The CDR3 extends over 12 amino acids. Germline V lookup: CDR1 MNHEY, CDR2 SVGEGT. J was trimmed by 5 bases and V by 6 bases; bases with no gene match: 4. This CDR3 reads CASRDRNHEQYV. As DNA, the CDR3 is TGTGCCAGCAGGGACAGGAACCACGAGCAGTACGTC.

J is TRBJ2-5 and V is TRBV7-8; the match to TRBD2 covers 8 bases. The CDR3 is 14 residues long. J gave up 4 bases and V 5 bases, and 6 bases lay outside the gene matches. The V gene's germline CDR1 is SGHVS and CDR2 FQNEAQ. The CDR3 nucleotides read TGTGCCAGCAGCCCGGGGGGGCCCAGAGAGACCCAGTACTTC. This encodes CASSPGGPRETQYF.

This clonotype was observed many times. This chain connects TRBV12-3 or TRBV12-4 to TRBJ2-4, with D perhaps given as TRBD1 or TRBD2 (5 bases each). V was shortened by 6 bases and J by 0 bases, with 12 bases between the two germline ends. The CDR3 consists of 15 residues. CDR3 nucleotide sequence: TGTGCCAGCAGAGCCGGGACCGGAGCCAAAAACATTCAGTACTTC. It yields the protein CASRAGTGAKNIQYF.

The rearrangement joins TRBV30 to TRBJ2-7, with D uncertain. V was clipped by 2 bases and J by 0 bases, with 2 bases between them. This CDR3 has 11 amino acids. Germline V gene lookup returns CDR1 GTSNPN and CDR2 SVGIG (reference sequence). The CDR3 protein is CAWSLSYEQYF. The CDR3 coding sequence is TGTGCCTGGAGTCTCTCCTACGAGCAGTACTTC.

This clonotype has only a few counts. This chain links TRBV18 with TRBJ2-5, with D possibly being TRBD1 (5 bases). Germline assignment: CDR1 KGHSH and CDR2 LQKENI. V gave up 1 base and J gave up 4 bases, with 13 bases separating them. The CDR3 extends over 15 amino acids. The CDR3 protein is CASSPLQASAETQYF. DNA for the CDR3: TGTGCCAGCTCACCACTACAGGCGTCGGCAGAGACCCAGTACTTC.

This clonotype has more than one count but fewer than ten. This chain uses TRBV12-3 or TRBV12-4 with TRBJ2-2; TRBD2 might be the D (7 bases). V was cut by 6 bases and J by 3 bases, with 14 bases left in between. The CDR3 loop spans 15 amino acids. For the CDR3, the DNA is TGTGCCAGCAGAAGGGGGGGCGATGACACCGGGGAGCTGTTTTTT. Its protein is CASRRGGDDTGELFF.

This clonotype was observed a few times. V and J are TRBV7-9 and TRBJ2-3, with a tentative D call TRBD1 (6 bases). V lost 5 bases, J lost 0 bases, and 18 bases lay in between. There are 17 residues in the CDR3. Germline V CDR1 and CDR2: SEHNR, FQNEAQ (reference sequence). CDR3 residues: CASSGEYGTRSTDTQYF. DNA for the CDR3: TGTGCCAGCAGCGGAGAATACGGGACACGTAGCACAGATACGCAGTATTTT.

J is TRBJ2-1 and V is TRBV5-4, with D perhaps TRBD1 (6 bases). The germline CDR1 and CDR2 sequences are SGHNT and YYREEE (reference sequence). Trimming removed 4 bases at V and 3 bases at J, with 17 bases between. There are 16 residues in the CDR3. The CDR3 region has the DNA TGTGCCAGCAGCCGGGGACAACAAAGGGGCTACAATGAGCAGTTCTTC. Protein: CASSRGQQRGYNEQFF.